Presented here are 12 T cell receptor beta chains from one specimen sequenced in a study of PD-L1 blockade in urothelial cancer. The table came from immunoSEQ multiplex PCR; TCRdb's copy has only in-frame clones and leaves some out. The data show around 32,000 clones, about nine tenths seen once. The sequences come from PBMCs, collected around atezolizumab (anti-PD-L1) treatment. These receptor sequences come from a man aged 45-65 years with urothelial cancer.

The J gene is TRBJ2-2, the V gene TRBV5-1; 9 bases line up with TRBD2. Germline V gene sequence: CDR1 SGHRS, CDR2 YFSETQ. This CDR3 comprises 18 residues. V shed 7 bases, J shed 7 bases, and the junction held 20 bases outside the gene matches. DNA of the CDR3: TGCGCCAGCGCAGAGGGGTTTGGAGTAGCGGGAGTCGTCGGGGAGCTGTTTTTT. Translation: CASAEGFGVAGVVGELFF.

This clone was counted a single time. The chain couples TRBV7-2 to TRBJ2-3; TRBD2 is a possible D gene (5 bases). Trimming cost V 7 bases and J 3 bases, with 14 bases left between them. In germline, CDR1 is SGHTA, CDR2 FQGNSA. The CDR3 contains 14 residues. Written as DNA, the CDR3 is TGTGCCAGCAAAAAGGGTGCGGGTACAGATACGCAGTATTTT. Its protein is CASKKGAGTDTQYF.

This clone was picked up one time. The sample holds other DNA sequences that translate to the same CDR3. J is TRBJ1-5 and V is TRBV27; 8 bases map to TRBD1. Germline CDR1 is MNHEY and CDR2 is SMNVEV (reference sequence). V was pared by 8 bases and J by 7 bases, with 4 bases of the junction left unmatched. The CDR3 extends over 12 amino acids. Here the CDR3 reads CASRTGGQPQHF. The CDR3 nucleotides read TGTGCCAGCCGTACAGGGGGGCAGCCCCAGCATTTT.

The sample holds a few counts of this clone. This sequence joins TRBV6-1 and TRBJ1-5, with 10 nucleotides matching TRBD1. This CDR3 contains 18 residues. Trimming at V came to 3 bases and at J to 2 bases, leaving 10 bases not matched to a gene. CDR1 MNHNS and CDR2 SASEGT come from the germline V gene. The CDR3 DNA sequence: TGTGCCAGCAGTGACGCTCACGGGGGGACAGGGGGCAATCAGCCCCAGCATTTT. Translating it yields CASSDAHGGTGGNQPQHF.

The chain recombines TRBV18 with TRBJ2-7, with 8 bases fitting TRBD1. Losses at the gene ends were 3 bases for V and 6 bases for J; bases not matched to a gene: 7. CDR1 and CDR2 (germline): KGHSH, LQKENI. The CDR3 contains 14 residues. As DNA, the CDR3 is TGTGCCAGCTCACCCCCAGGGGGCTTGGTCGAGCAGTACTTC. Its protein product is CASSPPGGLVEQYF. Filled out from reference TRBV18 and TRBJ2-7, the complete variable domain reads NAGVMQNPRHLVRRRGQEARLRCSPMKGHSHVYWYRQLPEEGLKFMVYLQKENIIDESGMPKERFSAEFPKEGPSILRIQQVVRGDSAAYFCASSPPGGLVEQYFGPGTRLTVT.

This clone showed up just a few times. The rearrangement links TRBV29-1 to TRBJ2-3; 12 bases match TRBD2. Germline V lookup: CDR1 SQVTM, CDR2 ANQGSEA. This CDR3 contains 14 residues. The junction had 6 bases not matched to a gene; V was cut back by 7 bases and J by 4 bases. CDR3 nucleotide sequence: TGCAGCGGGGCTAGCGGGAGGGATCCAGATACGCAGTATTTT. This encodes CSGASGRDPDTQYF.

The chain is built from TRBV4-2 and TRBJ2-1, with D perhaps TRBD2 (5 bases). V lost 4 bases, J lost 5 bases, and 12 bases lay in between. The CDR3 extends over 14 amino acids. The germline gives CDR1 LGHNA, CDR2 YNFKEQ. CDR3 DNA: TGTGCCAGCAGCCCCCTTCGAGGGAACAATGAGCAGTTCTTC. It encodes CASSPLRGNNEQFF.

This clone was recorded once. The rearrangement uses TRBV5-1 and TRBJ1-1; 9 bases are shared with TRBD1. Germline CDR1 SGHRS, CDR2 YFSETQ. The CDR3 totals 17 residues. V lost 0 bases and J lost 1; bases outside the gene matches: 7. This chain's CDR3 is CASSLAVGTGQNTEAFF. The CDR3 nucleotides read TGCGCCAGCAGCTTGGCGGTTGGGACAGGGCAGAACACTGAAGCTTTCTTT.

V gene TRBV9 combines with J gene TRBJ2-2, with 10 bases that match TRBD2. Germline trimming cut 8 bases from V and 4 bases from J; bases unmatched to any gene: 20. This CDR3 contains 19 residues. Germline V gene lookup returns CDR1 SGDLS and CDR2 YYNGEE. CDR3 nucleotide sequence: TGTGCCAGAAACCTCGGGAGTCTAGCGGGAGCGGGGGGCACCGGGGAGCTGTTTTTT. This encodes CARNLGSLAGAGGTGELFF.

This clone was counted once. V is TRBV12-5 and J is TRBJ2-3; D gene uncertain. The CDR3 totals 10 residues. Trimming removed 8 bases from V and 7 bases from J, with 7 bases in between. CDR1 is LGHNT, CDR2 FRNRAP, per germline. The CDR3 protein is CASSVNTQYF. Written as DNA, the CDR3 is TGTGCTAGTTCTGTAAATACGCAGTATTTT.

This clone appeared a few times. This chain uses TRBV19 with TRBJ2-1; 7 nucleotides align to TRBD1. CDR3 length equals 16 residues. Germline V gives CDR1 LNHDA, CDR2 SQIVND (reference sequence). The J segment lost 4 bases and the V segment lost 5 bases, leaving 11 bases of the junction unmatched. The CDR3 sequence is CASSHRPGQIYNEQFF. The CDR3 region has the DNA TGTGCCAGTAGTCACCGTCCGGGACAGATTTACAATGAGCAGTTCTTC.

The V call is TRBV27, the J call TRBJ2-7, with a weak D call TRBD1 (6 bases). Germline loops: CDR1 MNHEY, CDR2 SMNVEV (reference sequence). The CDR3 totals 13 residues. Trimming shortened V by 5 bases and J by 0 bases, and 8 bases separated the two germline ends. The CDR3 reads CASSRQASYEQYF. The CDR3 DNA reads TGTGCCAGCAGTCGACAGGCCTCCTACGAGCAGTACTTC.